The 9 T cell receptor beta chains in this list originate from one sample, sequenced in a study of blood T cell repertoires in COVID-19. Generated by immunoSEQ multiplex PCR, the TCRdb table keeps only in-frame clones and is missing some. The sample consists of roughly 280,000 clones, roughly 84% of them appearing once. The sample consisted of peripheral blood. The receptor source for this set is a man aged 55 to 70 with acute or convalescent COVID-19.

V gene TRBV5-1 combines with J gene TRBJ2-3; 8 bases line up with TRBD2. The ends lost 2 bases at V and 6 bases at J; junction bases unmatched: 5. This CDR3 contains 14 residues. Germline CDR1 and CDR2: SGHRS and YFSETQ. DNA of the CDR3: TGCGCCAGCAGCTTCCAGCGGGGGAGGGATACGCAGTATTTT. Amino acids: CASSFQRGRDTQYF.

The rearrangement links TRBV11-2 to TRBJ2-7; TRBD1 agrees at 7 bases. Germline lookup yields CDR1 SGHAT and CDR2 FQNNGV. The V gene end was trimmed by 5 bases and the J gene end by 8 bases; junction bases not matched to a gene: 9. CDR3 size: 13 residues. CDR3 nucleotides: TGTGCCAGCAGCCCCGATCCACAGGGGAAGCAGTACTTC. Its protein is CASSPDPQGKQYF.

This clone was seen a single time. The J gene is TRBJ2-1, the V gene TRBV7-6, with 7 nucleotides matching TRBD1. Germline V gene lookup returns CDR1 SGHVS and CDR2 FNYEAQ. CDR3 size: 19 residues. V shed 2 bases and J 9 bases; nucleotides not matched to a gene: 22. DNA for the CDR3: TGTGCCAGCAGCTTATCCGCGGTCGGAGGCACAGGGGCTGGGGGTGAGCAGTTCTTC. The encoded protein is CASSLSAVGGTGAGGEQFF.

The chain joins TRBV6-2 or TRBV6-3 to TRBJ1-2; TRBD1 might be the D (6 bases). The CDR3 extends over 14 amino acids. Trimming left V 6 bases short and J 4 bases short, with 15 bases between. From germline, CDR1 is MNHEY and CDR2 SVGEGT. CDR3 sequence: CASSPAGQTYGYTF. The CDR3 DNA follows: TGTGCCAGCAGCCCCGCCGGACAGACCTATGGCTACACCTTC.

This chain joins TRBV6-5 and TRBJ1-2; no clear D gene. The CDR3 is made up of 14 amino acids. V lost 0 bases to trimming and J lost 10 bases, with 15 bases between them. Germline CDR1 is MNHEY and CDR2 is SVGAGI. Here the CDR3 DNA reads TGTGCCAGCAGTTACTCATCCGGGAGCCAGGACTACACCTTC. Protein product: CASSYSSGSQDYTF.

This chain links TRBV5-4 with TRBJ2-5; 13 nucleotides align to TRBD2. The trim removed 3 bases at V and 4 bases at J, leaving 3 bases unmatched. The germline V gene encodes CDR1 SGHNT and CDR2 YYREEE (reference sequence). The CDR3 spans 15 residues. CDR3 protein: CASSSLAGGGETQYF. CDR3 DNA sequence: TGTGCCAGCAGCTCACTAGCGGGAGGGGGAGAGACCCAGTACTTC.

The gene calls are TRBV7-2 and TRBJ1-6; D not certain. Germline loops: CDR1 SGHTA, CDR2 FQGNSA. This CDR3 is 12 amino acids long. V shed 2 bases and J shed 7 bases, with 3 bases lying between them. CDR3: CASSLPNSPLHF. The CDR3 DNA sequence: TGTGCCAGCAGCTTACCGAATTCACCCCTCCACTTT.

This chain links TRBV5-4 with TRBJ2-1, with 8 nucleotides matching TRBD2. Germline V gives CDR1 SGHNT, CDR2 YYREEE (reference sequence). V shed 4 bases and J 10 bases; nucleotides not matched to a gene: 10. The CDR3 is 14 residues long. The CDR3 here is CASSGGTSPYEQFF. The CDR3 nucleotides are TGTGCCAGCAGCGGAGGGACTAGTCCCTACGAGCAGTTCTTC.

The V gene is TRBV28, the J gene TRBJ2-5, with 8 positions matching TRBD1. Germline V gene data show CDR1 as MDHEN and CDR2 as SYDVKM. This CDR3 region has 14 residues. After removal of 7 bases from V and 4 bases from J, the junction contained 8 bases not matched to a gene. The CDR3 protein is CASTLTGASETQYF. The CDR3 region has the DNA TGTGCCAGCACCCTGACAGGGGCCTCAGAGACCCAGTACTTC.